Below, 15 T cell receptor beta chains from the same sample are listed, as sequenced in a study of technical replicates of blood from several donors. The assay was immunoSEQ multiplex PCR, and TCRdb's table has in-frame clones only and misses some. The profile shows more than 80,000 clones, approximately 94% of them singletons. The sequencing input was T cells isolated from PBMCs. The receptors originated from a human donor in good health.

The chain employs TRBV7-8 and TRBJ2-2, with 7 bases that match TRBD1. Germline-derived CDR1 and CDR2 are SGHVS and FQNEAQ. The CDR3 length is 17 residues. With 5 bases clipped from V and 3 bases from J, the junction kept 12 bases outside the gene matches. The CDR3 DNA reads TGTGCCAGCAGCCCCCTAGGGGGCGCCGCCGACACCGGGGAGCTGTTTTTT. Encoded protein: CASSPLGGAADTGELFF.

This chain uses TRBV19 with TRBJ2-5; weak D call: TRBD2 (6 bases). There are 15 residues in the CDR3. The V gene's germline CDR1 is LNHDA and CDR2 SQIVND (reference sequence). V lost 3 bases to trimming and J lost 1 base, with 12 bases between them. In DNA form, the CDR3 reads TGTGCCAGTAGTATTTCCGGGGGACCCCAAGAGACCCAGTACTTC. This sequence encodes CASSISGGPQETQYF.

This clone was observed a few times. This chain uses TRBV6-4 with TRBJ2-1; 9 bases agree with TRBD2. There are 16 residues in the CDR3. V was clipped by 6 bases and J by 8 bases; unmatched bases: 14. From germline, CDR1 is MRHNA and CDR2 SNTAGT. The CDR3: CASSDKVDSGSDEQFF. In DNA form, the CDR3 reads TGTGCCAGCAGCGACAAAGTCGATAGCGGGAGCGATGAGCAGTTCTTC.

As DNA, the CDR3 is TGTGCCAGCAGAGACTTAGCGGGAGGGCCCCACGAGCAGTACTTC. This translates into CASRDLAGGPHEQYF. V gene TRBV6-1 combines with J gene TRBJ2-7, with 11 bases fitting TRBD2. V lost 6 bases and J lost 5; bases outside the gene matches: 9. CDR3 length: 15 amino acids. The germline gives CDR1 MNHNS, CDR2 SASEGT.

V is TRBV6-6 and J is TRBJ2-7; 7 bases align to TRBD1. This CDR3 spans 16 amino acids. Trimming took 0 bases from V and 0 from J; bases not matched to a gene: 5. Germline V CDR1 and CDR2: MNHNY, SVGAGI (reference sequence). The CDR3 sequence: CASSYSTGKGSYEQYF. CDR3 nucleotides: TGTGCCAGCAGTTACTCGACAGGGAAGGGCTCCTACGAGCAGTACTTC.

The chain combines TRBV30 with TRBJ1-6; TRBD1 matches 10 bases. The germline gives CDR1 GTSNPN, CDR2 SVGIG (reference sequence). CDR3 length equals 16 residues. V shed 4 bases and J 6 bases; nucleotides not matched to a gene: 9. CDR3 residues: CAWNRQGASGNSPLHF. DNA of the CDR3: TGTGCCTGGAATCGACAGGGGGCGAGTGGTAATTCACCCCTCCACTTT.

V gene TRBV7-2 combines with J gene TRBJ1-1, with TRBD1 matching 9 bases. There are 13 residues in the CDR3. The germline V gene encodes CDR1 SGHTA and CDR2 FQGNSA. J was trimmed by 5 bases and V by 3 bases; bases with no gene match: 1. The CDR3 sequence is CASSFGTGTEAFF. In DNA, the CDR3 is TGTGCCAGCAGCTTTGGGACAGGGACTGAAGCTTTCTTT. Combining the CDR3 with reference TRBV7-2 and TRBJ1-1 gives the whole variable domain GAGVSQSPSNKVTEKGKDVELRCDPISGHTALYWYRQSLGQGLEFLIYFQGNSAPDKSGLPSDRFSAERTGGSVSTLTIQRTQQEDSAVYLCASSFGTGTEAFFGQGTRLTVV.

The gene calls are TRBV19 and TRBJ1-1; D remains ambiguous. The V gene's germline CDR1 is LNHDA and CDR2 SQIVND (reference sequence). The ends were cut back, 3 bases at V and 1 base at J, with 6 bases in the middle. This CDR3 is built from 13 residues. The CDR3 DNA sequence: TGTGCCAGTAGTATCCGGGAGAACACTGAAGCTTTCTTT. Translating gives CASSIRENTEAFF.

The V gene is TRBV5-4, the J gene TRBJ2-7; 12 positions agree with TRBD2. J gave up 5 bases and V 4 bases, and 10 bases lay outside the gene matches. CDR3 length equals 16 residues. CDR1 is SGHNT and CDR2 is YYREEE in the germline V gene (reference sequence). CDR3 sequence (DNA): TGTGCCAGCAGCCGAACTAGCGGGGGGAAAGGGGACGAGCAGTACTTC. Its protein is CASSRTSGGKGDEQYF.

As DNA, the CDR3 is TGTGCCATCAGTGAGCGAGGGCAAGCGGCCTCCTACAATGAGCAGTTCTTC. Amino acid sequence: CAISERGQAASYNEQFF. V gene TRBV10-3 combines with J gene TRBJ2-1; possible D gene TRBD2, 5 bases. With 2 bases removed from V and 0 bases from J, the gap between germline ends came to 14 bases. Germline values: CDR1 ENHRY, CDR2 SYGVKD. The CDR3 consists of 17 residues.

The rearrangement uses TRBV11-2 and TRBJ1-2, with D perhaps matching TRBD1 (6 bases). Germline V gives CDR1 SGHAT, CDR2 FQNNGV. V was trimmed by 2 bases and J by 3 bases, leaving 19 bases between them. The CDR3 has 17 residues. This CDR3 reads CASSLLPGTSNDYGYTF. CDR3 sequence (DNA): TGTGCCAGCAGCTTACTGCCCGGGACATCTAACGACTATGGCTACACCTTC.

The V call is TRBV5-8, the J call TRBJ1-3, with no clear D. The CDR3 spans 12 residues. V was trimmed by 4 bases and J by 8 bases, leaving 10 bases between them. Germline V gene data show CDR1 as SGHTS and CDR2 as YDEGEE. The CDR3 nucleotides read TGTGCCAGCAGCGAGCTCGGGGACACCATATATTTT. Its translation: CASSELGDTIYF.

The CDR3 region is CAWSGPDWQKNIQYF. CDR3 nucleotides: TGTGCCTGGAGTGGTCCGGACTGGCAGAAAAACATTCAGTACTTC. The V and J genes are TRBV30 and TRBJ2-4, with D possibly TRBD2 on 5 matching bases. CDR1 is GTSNPN, CDR2 SVGIG, per germline (reference sequence). Trimming removed 1 base at V and 4 bases at J, with 14 bases between. There are 15 residues in the CDR3. Combining the CDR3 with reference TRBV30 and TRBJ2-4 gives the whole variable domain SQTIHQWPATLVQPVGSPLSLECTVEGTSNPNLYWYRQAAGRGLQLLFYSVGIGQISSEVPQNLSASRPQDRQFILSSKKLLLSDSGFYLCAWSGPDWQKNIQYFGAGTRLSVL.

The chain is built from TRBV4-1 and TRBJ2-2; the match to TRBD2 covers 9 bases. V lost 0 bases to trimming and J lost 6 bases; unmatched junction nucleotides: 11. Germline V CDR1 and CDR2: MGHRA, YSYEKL. The CDR3 covers 18 residues. CDR3 coding DNA: TGCGCCAGCAGCCAAGATCCCCCGACTAGCGGTGGGGCCGGGGAGCTGTTTTTT. Translating gives CASSQDPPTSGGAGELFF.

The J gene is TRBJ1-1, the V gene TRBV5-4; the match to TRBD1 covers 8 bases. The germline V gene encodes CDR1 SGHNT and CDR2 YYREEE (reference sequence). The V and J ends lost 4 bases and 5 bases, in that order; junction bases with no gene match: 22. The CDR3 is made up of 19 amino acids. The CDR3 DNA follows: TGTGCCAGCAGCCGGAGACAGGGGACGGGGGTAGGGTTGGTGACTGAAGCTTTCTTT. It codes for CASSRRQGTGVGLVTEAFF.